These T cell receptor beta chains were read from a single sample in a study of blood T cell repertoires in COVID-19. Data came from immunoSEQ multiplex PCR; TCRdb stores just in-frame clones and leaves some out. The sample lists about 480,000 clones; 70% to 90% were seen once. Sequenced material: PBMCs or T cells enriched from blood (not recorded which). Receptors were obtained from a woman in her sixties or seventies who had recovered from COVID-19. CDR3s include the opening cysteine and the closing phenylalanine or tryptophan. The D gene is left open where the match is weak. Clone size is not always given. Where it is, it says once, few, many or a class for expanded clones.

d_gene,j_gene,abundance,v_gene,CDR3aa,CDR3nt
NA,TRBJ2-3,NA,TRBV6-5,CASSYSGGTDTQYF,TGTGCCAGCAGTTACTCGGGAGGCACAGATACGCAGTATTTT
TRBD1,TRBJ2-5,NA,TRBV5-1,CASSPGTGLETQYF,TGCGCCAGCAGTCCCGGGACAGGGTTGGAGACCCAGTACTTC
NA,TRBJ2-7,NA,TRBV12-3/TRBV12-4,CASSPTGNFEQYF,TGTGCCAGCAGCCCAACAGGGAATTTCGAGCAGTACTTC
NA,TRBJ1-1,NA,TRBV7-8,CASSLGQATVAEAFF,TGTGCCAGCAGCTTAGGCCAGGCTACTGTTGCTGAAGCTTTCTTT
NA,TRBJ1-5,few,TRBV29-1,CSVQTESNQPQHF,TGCAGCGTCCAGACAGAAAGCAATCAGCCCCAGCATTTT
NA,TRBJ1-5,NA,TRBV18,CASSPGHSNQPQHF,TGTGCCAGCTCGCCGGGACATTCCAATCAGCCCCAGCATTTT
NA,TRBJ1-2,once,TRBV3-1/TRBV3-2,CASSQALGNNGYTF,TGTGCCAGCAGCCAAGCTCTCGGGAATAATGGCTACACCTTC
TRBD2,TRBJ2-7,NA,TRBV7-8,CASSRTSVGSYEQYF,TGTGCCAGCAGCCGAACTAGCGTGGGATCCTACGAGCAGTACTTC
NA,TRBJ2-1,NA,TRBV4-2,CASSQVEGVKVYNEQFF,TGTGCCAGCAGCCAAGTCGAAGGGGTAAAGGTCTACAATGAGCAGTTCTTC
TRBD1,TRBJ1-6,NA,TRBV10-3,CAISDSTGLNSPLHF,TGTGCCATCAGTGATTCGACAGGGCTAAATTCACCCCTCCACTTT
NA,TRBJ1-3,NA,TRBV30,CAWSVGDVGVTIYF,TGTGCCTGGAGTGTAGGAGACGTCGGGGTGACCATATATTTT
NA,TRBJ2-3,NA,TRBV5-1,CASSTSGGDTQYF,TGCGCCAGCAGCACCTCAGGGGGGGATACGCAGTATTTT